Here is one T cell receptor beta chain with its context. The data belong to a study of blood T cell repertoires in COVID-19. Assay: immunoSEQ multiplex PCR; the TCRdb copy retains only in-frame clones and omits some. The data contain roughly 200,000 clones, nearly 90% of them singletons. This CDR3 is 13 amino acids long. Germline CDR1 and CDR2: LNHNV and YYDKDF (reference sequence). Deletions cut 5 bases from V and 2 bases from J, with 6 bases between. The chain recombines TRBV15 with TRBJ2-2, with D uncertain. Material: peripheral blood. The TCR originated in a man aged 45-60 years with acute or convalescent COVID-19. As DNA, the CDR3 is TGTGCCACCAGCGTTAGAAACACCGGGGAGCTGTTTTTT. Protein: CATSVRNTGELFF.